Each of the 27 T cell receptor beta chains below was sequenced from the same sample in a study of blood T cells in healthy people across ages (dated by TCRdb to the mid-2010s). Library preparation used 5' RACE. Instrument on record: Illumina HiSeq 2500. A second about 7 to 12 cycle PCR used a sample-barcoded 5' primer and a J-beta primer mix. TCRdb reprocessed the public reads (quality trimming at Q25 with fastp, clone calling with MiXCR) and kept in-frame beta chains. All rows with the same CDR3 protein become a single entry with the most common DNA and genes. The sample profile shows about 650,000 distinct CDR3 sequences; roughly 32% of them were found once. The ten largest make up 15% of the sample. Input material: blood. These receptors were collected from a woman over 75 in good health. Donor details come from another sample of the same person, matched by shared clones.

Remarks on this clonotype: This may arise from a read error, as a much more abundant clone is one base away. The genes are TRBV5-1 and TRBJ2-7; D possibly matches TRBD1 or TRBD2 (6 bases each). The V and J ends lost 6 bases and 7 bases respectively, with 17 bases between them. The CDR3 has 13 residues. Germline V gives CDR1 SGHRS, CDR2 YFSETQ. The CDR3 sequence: CASTGGNYNEQYF. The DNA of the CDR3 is TGCGCCAGCACCGGGGGCAACTACAATGAGCAGTACTTC.

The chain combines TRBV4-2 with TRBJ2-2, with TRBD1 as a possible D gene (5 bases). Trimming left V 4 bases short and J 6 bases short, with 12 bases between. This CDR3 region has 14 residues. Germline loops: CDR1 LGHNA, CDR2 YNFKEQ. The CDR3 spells CASSPSRGSGELFF. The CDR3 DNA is TGTGCCAGCAGCCCCTCTAGGGGATCCGGGGAGCTGTTTTTT.

CDR3 loop: CSAEGTGDYEQYF. The CDR3 DNA follows: TGCAGTGCCGAAGGGACAGGGGACTACGAGCAGTACTTC. V usage is TRBV20-1 and J usage is TRBJ2-4; TRBD1 agrees at 10 bases. The DNA end lines up better with TRBJ2-7; the J call may be wrong. CDR1 is DFQATT and CDR2 is SNEGSKA in the germline V gene (reference sequence). The CDR3 totals 13 residues.

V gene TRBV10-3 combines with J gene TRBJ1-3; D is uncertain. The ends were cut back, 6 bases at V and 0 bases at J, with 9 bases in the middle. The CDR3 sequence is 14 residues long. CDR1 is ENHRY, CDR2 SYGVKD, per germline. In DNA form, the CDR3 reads TGTGCCATCAGGGAAAAAGTCTCTGGAAACACCATATATTTT. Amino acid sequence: CAIREKVSGNTIYF.

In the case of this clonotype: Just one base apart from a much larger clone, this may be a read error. The CDR3 sequence: CSASPAGDEQYF. The CDR3 DNA reads TGCAGTGCTAGCCCAGCAGGAGACGAGCAGTACTTC. This chain links TRBV20-1 with TRBJ2-7; D remains ambiguous. The CDR3 consists of 12 residues. The germline V gene has CDR1 DFQATT and CDR2 SNEGSKA (reference sequence). Trimming left V 3 bases short and J 5 bases short, with 11 bases between.

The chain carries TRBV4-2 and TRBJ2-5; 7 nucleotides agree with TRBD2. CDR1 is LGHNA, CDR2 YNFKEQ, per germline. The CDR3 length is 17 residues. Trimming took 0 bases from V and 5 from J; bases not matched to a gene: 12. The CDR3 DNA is TGTGCCAGCAGCCAAGATTTGTGGGGGACTAAAAGGGAGACCCAGTACTTC. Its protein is CASSQDLWGTKRETQYF.

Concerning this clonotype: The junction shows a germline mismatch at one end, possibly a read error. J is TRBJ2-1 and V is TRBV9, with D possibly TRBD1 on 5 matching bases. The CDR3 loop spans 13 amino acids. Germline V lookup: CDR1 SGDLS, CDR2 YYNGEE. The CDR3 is CASNVGVSNEQFF. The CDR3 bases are TGTGCCAGCAACGTAGGGGTTAGCAATGAGCAGTTCTTC.

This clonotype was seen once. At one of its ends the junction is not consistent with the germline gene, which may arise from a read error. In DNA, the CDR3 is TGTGCCAGCAGCTTAGGCTTAGCTAGCACAGATACGCGGTATTTT. Protein: CASSLGLASTDTRYF. V gene TRBV7-2 combines with J gene TRBJ2-3; D might be TRBD2 (5 bases). The CDR3 totals 15 residues. Germline V lookup: CDR1 SGHTA, CDR2 FQGNSA.

Here the CDR3 reads CASSLRERSTDTQYF. In DNA, the CDR3 is TGTGCCAGCAGCTTGCGGGAGAGGAGCACAGATACGCAGTATTTT. This rearrangement joins TRBV7-6 to TRBJ2-3; 7 positions agree with TRBD2. The CDR3 runs to 15 residues. CDR1 and CDR2 from the germline V gene are SGHVS and FNYEAQ. The junction had 3 bases not matched to a gene; V was cut back by 3 bases and J by 0 bases.

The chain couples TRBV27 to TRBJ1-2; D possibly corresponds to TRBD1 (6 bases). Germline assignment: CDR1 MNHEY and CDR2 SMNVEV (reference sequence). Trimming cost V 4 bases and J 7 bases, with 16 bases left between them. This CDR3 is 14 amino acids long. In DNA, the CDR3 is TGTGCCAGCAGTTCACAGGGAGCGGGGATTGGCTACACCTTC. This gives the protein CASSSQGAGIGYTF.

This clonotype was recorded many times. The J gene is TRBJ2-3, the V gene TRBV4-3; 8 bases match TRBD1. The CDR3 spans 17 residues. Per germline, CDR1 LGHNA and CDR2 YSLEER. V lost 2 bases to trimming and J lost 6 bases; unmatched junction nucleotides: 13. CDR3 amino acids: CASSQRTGIGTGDTQYF. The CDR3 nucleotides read TGCGCCAGCAGCCAACGGACAGGGATTGGGACCGGGGATACGCAGTATTTT.

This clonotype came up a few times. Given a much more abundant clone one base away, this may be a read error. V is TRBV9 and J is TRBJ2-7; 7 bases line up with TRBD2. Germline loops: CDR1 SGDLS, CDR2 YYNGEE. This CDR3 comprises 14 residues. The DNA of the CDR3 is TGTGTCAGCGGGGAAAGGATCGATTCTGGCGAGCAGTACTTC. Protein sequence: CVSGERIDSGEQYF.

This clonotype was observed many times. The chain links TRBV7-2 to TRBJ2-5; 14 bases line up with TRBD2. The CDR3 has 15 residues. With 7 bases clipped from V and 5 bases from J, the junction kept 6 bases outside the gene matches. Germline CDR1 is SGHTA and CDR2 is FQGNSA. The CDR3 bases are TGTGCCAGCACCTCAGGACTAGCGGGGGGCGAGACCCAGTACTTC. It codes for CASTSGLAGGETQYF.

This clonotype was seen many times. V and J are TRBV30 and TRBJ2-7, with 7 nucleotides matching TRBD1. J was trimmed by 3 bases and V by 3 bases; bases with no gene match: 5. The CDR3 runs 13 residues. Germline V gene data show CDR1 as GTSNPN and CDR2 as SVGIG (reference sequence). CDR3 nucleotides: TGTGCCTGGAGCAAGGGACAGAACTACGAGCAGTACTTC. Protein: CAWSKGQNYEQYF.

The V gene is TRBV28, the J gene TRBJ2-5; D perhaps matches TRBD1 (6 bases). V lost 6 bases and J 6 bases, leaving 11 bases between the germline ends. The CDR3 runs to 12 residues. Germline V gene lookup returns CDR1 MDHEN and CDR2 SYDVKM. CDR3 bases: TGTGCCAGCAGCCTCCAGGGGAAGACCCAGTACTTC. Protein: CASSLQGKTQYF.

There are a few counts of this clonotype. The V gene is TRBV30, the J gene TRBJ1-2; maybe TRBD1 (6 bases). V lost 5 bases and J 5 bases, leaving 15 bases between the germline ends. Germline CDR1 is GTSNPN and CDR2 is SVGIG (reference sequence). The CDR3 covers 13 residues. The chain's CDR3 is CAWRVKGDYGYTF. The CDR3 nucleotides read TGTGCCTGGCGGGTTAAGGGGGATTATGGCTACACCTTC.

Here the CDR3 DNA reads TGCAGTGTCAGTAGGACTAGCGGGGTCACAGATACGCAGTATTTT. Protein sequence: CSVSRTSGVTDTQYF. The rearrangement joins TRBV20-1 to TRBJ2-3; TRBD2 aligns across 12 bases. There are 15 residues in the CDR3. Trimming cost V 7 bases and J 2 bases; bases outside gene matches: 7. Germline V CDR1 and CDR2: DFQATT, SNEGSKA (reference sequence).

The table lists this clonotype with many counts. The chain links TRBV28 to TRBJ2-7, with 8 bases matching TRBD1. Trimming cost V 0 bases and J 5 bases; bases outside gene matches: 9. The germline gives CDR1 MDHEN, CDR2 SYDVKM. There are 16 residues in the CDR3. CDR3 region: CASSLWGQVVLHEQYF. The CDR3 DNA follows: TGTGCCAGCAGTTTATGGGGACAGGTTGTGCTCCACGAGCAGTACTTC.

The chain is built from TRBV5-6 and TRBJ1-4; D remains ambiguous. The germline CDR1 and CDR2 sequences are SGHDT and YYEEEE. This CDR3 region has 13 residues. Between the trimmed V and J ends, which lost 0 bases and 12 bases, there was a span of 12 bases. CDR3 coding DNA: TGTGCCAGCAGCTTGGGGTTCGGTGGGGAACTGTTTTTT. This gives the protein CASSLGFGGELFF.

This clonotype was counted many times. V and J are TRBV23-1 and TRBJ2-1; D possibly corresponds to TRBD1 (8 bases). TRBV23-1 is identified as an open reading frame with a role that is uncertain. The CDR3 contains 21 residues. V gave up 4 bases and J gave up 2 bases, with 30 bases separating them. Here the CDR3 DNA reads TGCGCCAGCAGTCCGCGGGGGCAGGGGGCTCCGACCGTCCCCCCCTACAATGAGCAGTTCTTC. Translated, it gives CASSPRGQGAPTVPPYNEQFF.

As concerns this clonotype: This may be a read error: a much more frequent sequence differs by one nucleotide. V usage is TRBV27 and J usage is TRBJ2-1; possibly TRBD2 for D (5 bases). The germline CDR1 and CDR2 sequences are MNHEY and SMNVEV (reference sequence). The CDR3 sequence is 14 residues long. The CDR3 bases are TGTGCCAGCAGTTGGTTAGCGAGCTACAGTGAGCAGTTCTTC. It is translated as CASSWLASYSEQFF.

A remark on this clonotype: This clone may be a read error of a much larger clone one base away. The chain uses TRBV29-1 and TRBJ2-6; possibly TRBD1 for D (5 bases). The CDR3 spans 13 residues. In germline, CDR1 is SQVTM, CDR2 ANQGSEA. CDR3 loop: CSVAASGANVRTF. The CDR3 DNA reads TGCAGCGTTGCTGCCTCTGGGGCCAACGTCCGGACTTTC.

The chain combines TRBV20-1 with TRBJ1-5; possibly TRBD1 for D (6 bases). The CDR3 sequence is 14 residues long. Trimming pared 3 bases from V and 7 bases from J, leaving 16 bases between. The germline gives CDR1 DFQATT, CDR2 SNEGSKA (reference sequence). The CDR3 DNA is TGCAGTGCTAGTATTGCGACAGGCGGACAGCCCCAGCATTTT. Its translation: CSASIATGGQPQHF.

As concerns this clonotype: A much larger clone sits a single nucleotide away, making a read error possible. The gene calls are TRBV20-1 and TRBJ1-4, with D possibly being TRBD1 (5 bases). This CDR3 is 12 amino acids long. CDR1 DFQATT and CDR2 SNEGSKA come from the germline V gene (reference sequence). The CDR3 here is CSARRGSEKRFF. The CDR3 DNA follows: TGCAGTGCTAGGAGGGGAAGCGAAAAACGGTTTTTT.

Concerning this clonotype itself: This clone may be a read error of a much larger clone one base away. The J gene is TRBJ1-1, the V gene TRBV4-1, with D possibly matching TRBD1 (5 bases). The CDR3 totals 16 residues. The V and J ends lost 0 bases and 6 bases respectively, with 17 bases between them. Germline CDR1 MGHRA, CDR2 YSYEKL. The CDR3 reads CASSQDQRGFWAEAFF. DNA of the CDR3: TGCGCCAGCAGCCAAGACCAAAGGGGATTCTGGGCTGAAGCTTTCTTT.

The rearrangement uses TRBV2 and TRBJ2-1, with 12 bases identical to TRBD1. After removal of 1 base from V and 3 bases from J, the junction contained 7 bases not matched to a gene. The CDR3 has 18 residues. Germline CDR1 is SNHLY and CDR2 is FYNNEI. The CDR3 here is CASSEGDRGLIYYNEQFF. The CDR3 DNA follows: TGTGCCAGCAGTGAAGGGGACAGGGGGCTGATATACTACAATGAGCAGTTCTTC.

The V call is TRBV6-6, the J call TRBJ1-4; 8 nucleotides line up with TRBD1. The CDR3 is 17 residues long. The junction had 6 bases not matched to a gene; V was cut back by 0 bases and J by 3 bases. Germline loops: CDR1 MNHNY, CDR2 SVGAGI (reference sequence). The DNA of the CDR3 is TGTGCCAGCAGTTACTCGAGACAGGGGCAGGCTAATGAAAAACTGTTTTTT. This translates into CASSYSRQGQANEKLFF.